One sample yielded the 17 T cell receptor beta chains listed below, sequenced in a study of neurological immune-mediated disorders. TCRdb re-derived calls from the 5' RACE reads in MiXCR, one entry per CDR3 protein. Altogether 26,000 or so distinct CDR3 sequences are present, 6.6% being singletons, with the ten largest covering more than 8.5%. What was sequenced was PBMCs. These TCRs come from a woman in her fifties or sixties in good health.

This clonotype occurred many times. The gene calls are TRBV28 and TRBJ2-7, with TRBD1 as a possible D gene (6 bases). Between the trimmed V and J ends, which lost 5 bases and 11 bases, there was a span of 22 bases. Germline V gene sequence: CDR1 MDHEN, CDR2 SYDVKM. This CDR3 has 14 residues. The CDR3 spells CASSPSGGRTDEYF. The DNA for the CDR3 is TGTGCCAGCAGTCCATCAGGCGGGCGGACAGATGAGTACTTC.

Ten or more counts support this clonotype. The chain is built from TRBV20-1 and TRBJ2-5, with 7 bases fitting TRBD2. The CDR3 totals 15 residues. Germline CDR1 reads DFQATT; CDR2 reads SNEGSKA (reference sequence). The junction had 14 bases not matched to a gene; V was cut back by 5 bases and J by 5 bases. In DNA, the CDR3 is TGCAGTGCTGGAGGTTTCCGCGGGAGACAGGAGACCCAGTACTTC. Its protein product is CSAGGFRGRQETQYF.

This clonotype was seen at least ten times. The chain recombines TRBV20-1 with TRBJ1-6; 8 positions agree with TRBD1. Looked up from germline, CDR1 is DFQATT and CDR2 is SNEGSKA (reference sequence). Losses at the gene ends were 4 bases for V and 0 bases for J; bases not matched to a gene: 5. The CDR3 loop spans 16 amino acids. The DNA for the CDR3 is TGCAGTGCTATAAGGACAGGGAGCTCCTATAATTCACCCCTCCACTTT. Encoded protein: CSAIRTGSSYNSPLHF.

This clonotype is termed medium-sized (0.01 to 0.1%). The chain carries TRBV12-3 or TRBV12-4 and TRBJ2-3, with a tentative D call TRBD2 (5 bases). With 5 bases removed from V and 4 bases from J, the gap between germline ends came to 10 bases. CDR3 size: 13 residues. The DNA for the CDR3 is TGTGCCAGCAGTCGGACTGGCGCAGATACGCAGTATTTT. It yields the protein CASSRTGADTQYF.

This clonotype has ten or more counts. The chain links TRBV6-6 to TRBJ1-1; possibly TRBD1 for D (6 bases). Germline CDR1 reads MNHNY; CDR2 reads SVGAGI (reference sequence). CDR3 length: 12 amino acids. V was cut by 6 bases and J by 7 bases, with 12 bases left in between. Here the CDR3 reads CASSPGTLEAFF. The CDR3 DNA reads TGTGCCAGCAGCCCAGGGACACTTGAAGCTTTCTTT.

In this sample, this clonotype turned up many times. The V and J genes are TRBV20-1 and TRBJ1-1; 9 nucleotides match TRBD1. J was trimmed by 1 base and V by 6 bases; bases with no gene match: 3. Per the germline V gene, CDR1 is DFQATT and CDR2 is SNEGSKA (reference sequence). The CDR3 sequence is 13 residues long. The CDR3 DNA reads TGCAGTGCCTCGACAGGGGGGAACACTGAAGCTTTCTTT. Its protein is CSASTGGNTEAFF.

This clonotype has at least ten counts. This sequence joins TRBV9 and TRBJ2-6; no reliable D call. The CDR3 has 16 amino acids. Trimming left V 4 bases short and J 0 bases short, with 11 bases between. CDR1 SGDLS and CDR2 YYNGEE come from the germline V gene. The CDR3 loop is CASSYGPSSGANVLTF. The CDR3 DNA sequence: TGTGCCAGCAGCTATGGGCCTTCCTCTGGGGCCAACGTCCTGACTTTC.

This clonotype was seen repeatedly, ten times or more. The CDR3 spells CASRDQGQGSRYTF. The CDR3 DNA reads TGTGCCAGTAGGGATCAAGGACAGGGTTCGCGCTACACCTTC. The chain combines TRBV19 with TRBJ1-2, with TRBD1 matching over 8 bases. The V segment lost 6 bases and the J segment 9 bases; nucleotides outside the gene matches: 12. The CDR3 sequence is 14 residues long. In germline, CDR1 is LNHDA, CDR2 SQIVND (reference sequence).

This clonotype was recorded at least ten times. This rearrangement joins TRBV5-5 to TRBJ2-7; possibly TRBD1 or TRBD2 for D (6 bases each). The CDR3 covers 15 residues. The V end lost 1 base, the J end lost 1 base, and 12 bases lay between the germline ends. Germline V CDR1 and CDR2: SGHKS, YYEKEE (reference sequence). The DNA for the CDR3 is TGTGCCAGCAGCTTGTCCGGAGGGGGGTCCTACGAGCAGTACTTC. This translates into CASSLSGGGSYEQYF.

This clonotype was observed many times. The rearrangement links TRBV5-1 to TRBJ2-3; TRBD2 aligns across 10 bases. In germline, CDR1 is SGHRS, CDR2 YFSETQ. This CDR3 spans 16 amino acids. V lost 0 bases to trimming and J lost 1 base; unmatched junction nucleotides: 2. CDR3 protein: CASSLAGTSGTDTQYF. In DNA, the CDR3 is TGCGCCAGCAGCTTGGCCGGGACTAGCGGCACAGATACGCAGTATTTT.

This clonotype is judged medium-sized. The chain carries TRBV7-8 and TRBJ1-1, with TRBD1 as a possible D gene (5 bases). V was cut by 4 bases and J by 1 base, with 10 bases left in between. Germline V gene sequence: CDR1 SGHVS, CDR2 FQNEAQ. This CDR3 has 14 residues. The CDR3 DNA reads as TGTGCCAGCAGCTCGGGGGAGCCGAACACTGAAGCTTTCTTT. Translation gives CASSSGEPNTEAFF. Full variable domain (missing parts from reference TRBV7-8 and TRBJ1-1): GAGVSQSPRYKVAKRGQDVALRCDPISGHVSLFWYQQALGQGPEFLTYFQNEAQLDKSGLPSDRFFAERPEGSVSTLKIQRTQQEDSAVYLCASSSGEPNTEAFFGQGTRLTVV.

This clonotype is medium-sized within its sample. CDR3 residues: CAISESTLTGNVGYTF. In DNA, the CDR3 is TGTGCCATCAGTGAGTCAACCCTAACTGGGAACGTAGGCTACACCTTC. The chain has TRBV10-3 and TRBJ1-2; D not certain. There are 16 residues in the CDR3. Germline values: CDR1 ENHRY, CDR2 SYGVKD. V was pared by 0 bases and J by 8 bases, with 19 bases between.

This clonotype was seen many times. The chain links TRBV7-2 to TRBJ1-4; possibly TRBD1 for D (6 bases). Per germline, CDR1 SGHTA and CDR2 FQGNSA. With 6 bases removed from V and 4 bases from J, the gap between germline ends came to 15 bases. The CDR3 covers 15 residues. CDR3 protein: CASRQDSVYNEKLFF. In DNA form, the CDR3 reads TGTGCCAGCAGACAGGACAGTGTTTATAATGAAAAACTGTTTTTT. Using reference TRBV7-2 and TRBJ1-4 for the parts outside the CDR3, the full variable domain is GAGVSQSPSNKVTEKGKDVELRCDPISGHTALYWYRQSLGQGLEFLIYFQGNSAPDKSGLPSDRFSAERTGGSVSTLTIQRTQQEDSAVYLCASRQDSVYNEKLFFGSGTQLSVL.

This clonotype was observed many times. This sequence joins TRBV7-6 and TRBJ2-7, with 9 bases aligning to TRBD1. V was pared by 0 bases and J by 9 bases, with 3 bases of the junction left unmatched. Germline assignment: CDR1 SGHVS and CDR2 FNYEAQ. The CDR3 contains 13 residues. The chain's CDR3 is CASSLADRGGQYF. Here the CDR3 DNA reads TGTGCCAGCAGCTTAGCGGACAGGGGCGGGCAGTACTTC.

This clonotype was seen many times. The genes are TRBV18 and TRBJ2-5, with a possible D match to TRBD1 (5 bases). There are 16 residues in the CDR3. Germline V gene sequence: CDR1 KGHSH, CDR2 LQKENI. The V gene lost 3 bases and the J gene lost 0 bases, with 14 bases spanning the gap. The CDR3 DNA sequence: TGTGCCAGCTCACCCAAAGACAGAATCTACCAAGAGACCCAGTACTTC. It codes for CASSPKDRIYQETQYF.

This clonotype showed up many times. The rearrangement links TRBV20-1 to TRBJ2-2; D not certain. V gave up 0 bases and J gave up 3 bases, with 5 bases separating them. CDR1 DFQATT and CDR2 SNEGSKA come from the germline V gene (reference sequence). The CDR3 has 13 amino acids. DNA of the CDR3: TGCAGTGCTAGAGACTTCGACACCGGGGAGCTGTTTTTT. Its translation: CSARDFDTGELFF.

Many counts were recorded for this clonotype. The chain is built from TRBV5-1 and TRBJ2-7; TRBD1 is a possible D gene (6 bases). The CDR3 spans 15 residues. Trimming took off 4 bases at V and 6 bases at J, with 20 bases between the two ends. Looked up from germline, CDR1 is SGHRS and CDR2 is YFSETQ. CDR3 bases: TGCGCCAGCAGCCCCGAGGGGGACGCTTATGGCGAGCAGTACTTC. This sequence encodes CASSPEGDAYGEQYF.